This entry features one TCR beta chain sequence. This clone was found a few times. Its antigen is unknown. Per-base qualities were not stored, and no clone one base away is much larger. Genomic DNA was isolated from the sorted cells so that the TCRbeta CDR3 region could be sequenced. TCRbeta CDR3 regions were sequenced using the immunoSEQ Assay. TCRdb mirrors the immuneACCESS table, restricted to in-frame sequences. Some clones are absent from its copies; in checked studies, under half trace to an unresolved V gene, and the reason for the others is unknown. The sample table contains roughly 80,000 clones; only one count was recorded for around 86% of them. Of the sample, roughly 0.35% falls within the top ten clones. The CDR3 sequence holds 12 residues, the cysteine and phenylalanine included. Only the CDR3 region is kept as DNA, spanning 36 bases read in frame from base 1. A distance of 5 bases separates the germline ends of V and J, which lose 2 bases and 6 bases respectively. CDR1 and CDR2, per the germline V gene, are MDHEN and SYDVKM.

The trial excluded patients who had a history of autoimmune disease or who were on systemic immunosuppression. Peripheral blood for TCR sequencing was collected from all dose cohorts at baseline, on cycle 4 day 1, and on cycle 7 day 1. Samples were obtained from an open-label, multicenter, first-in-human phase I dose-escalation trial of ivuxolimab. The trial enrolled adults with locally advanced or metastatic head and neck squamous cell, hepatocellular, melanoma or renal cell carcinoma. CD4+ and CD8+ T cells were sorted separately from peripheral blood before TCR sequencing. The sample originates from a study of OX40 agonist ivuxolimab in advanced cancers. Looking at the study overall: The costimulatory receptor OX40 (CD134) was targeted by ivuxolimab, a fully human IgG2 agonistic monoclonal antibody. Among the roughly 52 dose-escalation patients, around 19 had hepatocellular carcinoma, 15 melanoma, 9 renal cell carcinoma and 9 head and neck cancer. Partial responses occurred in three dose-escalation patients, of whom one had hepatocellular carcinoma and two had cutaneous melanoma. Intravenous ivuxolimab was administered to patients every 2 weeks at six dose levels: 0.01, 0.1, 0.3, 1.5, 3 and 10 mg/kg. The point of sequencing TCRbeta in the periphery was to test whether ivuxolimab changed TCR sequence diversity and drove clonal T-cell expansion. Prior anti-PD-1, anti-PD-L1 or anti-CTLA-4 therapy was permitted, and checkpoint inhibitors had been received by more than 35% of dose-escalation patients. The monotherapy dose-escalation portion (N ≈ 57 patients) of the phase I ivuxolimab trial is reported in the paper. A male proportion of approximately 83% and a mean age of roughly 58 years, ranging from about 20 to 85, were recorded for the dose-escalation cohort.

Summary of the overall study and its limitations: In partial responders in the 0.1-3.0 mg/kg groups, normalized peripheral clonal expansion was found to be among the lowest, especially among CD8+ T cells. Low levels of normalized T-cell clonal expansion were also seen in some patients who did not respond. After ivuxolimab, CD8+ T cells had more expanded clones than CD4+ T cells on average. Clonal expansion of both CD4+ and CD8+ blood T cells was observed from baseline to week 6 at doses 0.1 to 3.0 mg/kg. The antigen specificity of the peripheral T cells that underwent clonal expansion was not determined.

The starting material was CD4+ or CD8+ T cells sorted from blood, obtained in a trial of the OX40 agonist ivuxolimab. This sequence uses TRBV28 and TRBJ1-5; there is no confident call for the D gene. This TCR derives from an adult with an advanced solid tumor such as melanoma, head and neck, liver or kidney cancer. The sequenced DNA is TGTGCCAGCAGTTTAAGGTCTCAGCCCCAGCATTTT. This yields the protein CASSLRSQPQHF.